This TCR beta chain was obtained from a study of blood T cell repertoires in COVID-19. Study-wide background: Acute-phase and convalescent COVID-19 samples originated in the United States, Italy and Spain.

This study enrolled people aged roughly 18 to 89 from about two dozen US geographic areas. Participant reports of clinical history set cohort assignment. CDR3 length: 12 residues. Trimming left V 1 base short and J 3 bases short, with 7 bases between. Germline assignment: CDR1 GTSNPN and CDR2 SVGIG (reference sequence). Original handling: Estimated nucleated cell counts came from reference gene primer amplification. TCRdb's copy holds only in-frame clones and misses some; the assay was immunoSEQ multiplex PCR. V and J calls and clone size follow that table, whereas D and trimming were derived from the DNA. Of roughly 400,000 clones listed, roughly 86% are singletons.

The rearrangement joins TRBV30 to TRBJ2-7, with unresolved D. The clonotype comes from a woman in her 30s who had recovered from COVID-19. The specimen was PBMCs or T cells enriched from blood (not recorded which). DNA for the CDR3: TGTGCCTGGAGTGGCGGCTTCTACGAGCAGTACTTC. This translates into CAWSGGFYEQYF.